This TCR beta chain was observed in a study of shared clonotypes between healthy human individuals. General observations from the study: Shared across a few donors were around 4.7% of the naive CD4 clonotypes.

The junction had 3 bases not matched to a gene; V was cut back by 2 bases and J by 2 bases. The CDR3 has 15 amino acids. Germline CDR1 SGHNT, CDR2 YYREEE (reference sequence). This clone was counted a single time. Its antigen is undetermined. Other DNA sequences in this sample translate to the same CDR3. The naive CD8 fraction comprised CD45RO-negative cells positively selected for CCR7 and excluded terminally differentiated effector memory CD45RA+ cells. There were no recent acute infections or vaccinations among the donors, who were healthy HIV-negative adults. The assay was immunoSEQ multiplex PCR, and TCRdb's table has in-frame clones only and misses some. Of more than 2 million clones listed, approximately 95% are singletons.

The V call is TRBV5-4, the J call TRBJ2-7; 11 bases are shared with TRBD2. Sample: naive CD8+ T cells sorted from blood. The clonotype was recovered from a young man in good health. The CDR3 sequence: CASSFTSGSTYEQYF. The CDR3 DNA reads TGTGCCAGCAGCTTTACTAGCGGGAGTACCTACGAGCAGTACTTC.